Each of the 10 T cell receptor beta chains below was sequenced from the same sample in a study of T cell repertoires in cytomegalovirus infection. TCRdb re-derived calls from the reads in MiXCR, one entry per CDR3 protein. The sample includes fewer than 400,000 distinct CDR3 sequences, around a sixth seen only once; the top ten take around 9.3%. The sequencing input was PBMCs. Source of these receptors: a human donor in good health (CMV status not recorded). Some clones in this sample may be carry-over from other donors' samples.

About this clonotype itself: Given a much more abundant clone one base away, this may be a read error. This chain links TRBV7-4 with TRBJ2-1, with a weak D call TRBD1 (5 bases). CDR1 SGHVT and CDR2 SQSDAQ come from the germline V gene. CDR3 length equals 12 residues. Trimming cost V 3 bases and J 5 bases, with 5 bases left between them. This chain's CDR3 is CASSFRDNEQFF. Here the CDR3 DNA reads TGTGCCAGCAGCTTCAGGGACAATGAGCAGTTCTTC.

This clonotype was detected a few times. The genes are TRBV11-2 and TRBJ2-1, with D perhaps being TRBD1 or TRBD2 (6 bases each). Germline CDR1 and CDR2: SGHAT and FQNNGV. This CDR3 has 16 amino acids. V lost 5 bases to trimming and J lost 7 bases, with 21 bases between them. The CDR3 reads CASSPQPFLGGNEQFF. The CDR3 bases are TGTGCCAGCAGCCCCCAACCCTTTTTAGGGGGGAATGAGCAGTTCTTC.

This clonotype was seen more than once but under ten times. The chain combines TRBV27 with TRBJ2-5; 7 nucleotides agree with TRBD2. CDR3 length equals 14 residues. With V trimmed by 8 bases and J by 5 bases, 11 bases remained unmatched. Germline lookup yields CDR1 MNHEY and CDR2 SMNVEV (reference sequence). CDR3 sequence: CASGEGRLRETQYF. DNA for the CDR3: TGTGCCAGCGGGGAGGGTCGGCTGCGGGAGACCCAGTACTTC.

The V gene is TRBV20-1, the J gene TRBJ1-2; 7 bases fit TRBD1. Germline CDR1 is DFQATT and CDR2 is SNEGSKA (reference sequence). The CDR3 consists of 14 residues. The J segment lost 4 bases and the V segment lost 0 bases, leaving 5 bases of the junction unmatched. CDR3 in DNA: TGCAGTGCTAGAGATAACAGGGGCCTCTATGGCTACACCTTC. Translation gives CSARDNRGLYGYTF.

In its sample, this clonotype was seen a few times. The chain joins TRBV11-3 to TRBJ2-1; 14 nucleotides align to TRBD2. The CDR3 totals 21 residues. The trim removed 5 bases at V and 4 bases at J, leaving 19 bases unmatched. The germline gives CDR1 SGHNT, CDR2 YENEEA. The CDR3 DNA reads TGTGCCAGCAGCCCAGGGCCCGGGACTAGCGGGAGTGGGAGGCCATACAATGAGCAGTTCTTC. Protein sequence: CASSPGPGTSGSGRPYNEQFF.

The sample holds a few counts of this clonotype. The chain couples TRBV7-2 to TRBJ2-7, with D tentatively TRBD1 (6 bases). The CDR3 consists of 15 residues. V was shortened by 5 bases and J by 0 bases, with 14 bases between the two germline ends. From germline, CDR1 is SGHTA and CDR2 FQGNSA. CDR3 amino acids: CASSVAGTSSYEQYF. For the CDR3, the DNA is TGTGCCAGCAGCGTCGCCGGGACAAGCTCCTACGAGCAGTACTTC.

This clonotype was picked up a small number of times. The rearrangement uses TRBV18 and TRBJ1-3; D uncertain. V lost 6 bases and J 0 bases, leaving 12 bases between the germline ends. This CDR3 contains 15 residues. CDR1 and CDR2 from the germline V gene are KGHSH and LQKENI. CDR3 nucleotides: TGTGCCAGCTCTCTCGAATTGGACTCTGGAAACACCATATATTTT. The encoded protein is CASSLELDSGNTIYF.

The chain joins TRBV6-1 to TRBJ2-7; D possibly matches TRBD1 or TRBD2 (5 bases each). CDR1 and CDR2 (germline): MNHNS, SASEGT. CDR3 length equals 13 residues. Trimming cost V 5 bases and J 6 bases, with 14 bases left between them. CDR3 DNA sequence: TGTGCCAGCAGTTCCTTATGGGACGGCGAGCAGTACTTC. Encoded protein: CASSSLWDGEQYF.

This clonotype was found many times. The genes are TRBV4-1 and TRBJ2-6, with D unresolved. V lost 8 bases and J 0 bases, leaving 20 bases between the germline ends. Germline CDR1 and CDR2: MGHRA and YSYEKL. The CDR3 is 18 amino acids. The CDR3 DNA sequence: TGCGCCAGCGGAGCTGGGCCCTCGGTAGGCTCTGGGGCCAACGTCCTGACTTTC. It encodes CASGAGPSVGSGANVLTF.

This clonotype appeared a few times. The chain carries TRBV7-2 and TRBJ2-7, with 13 bases lining up with TRBD2. With V trimmed by 4 bases and J by 4 bases, 4 bases remained unmatched. The germline V gene has CDR1 SGHTA and CDR2 FQGNSA. This CDR3 contains 15 residues. DNA of the CDR3: TGTGCCAGCAGCTGGGGGACTAGCGGGGAGTACGAGCAGTACTTC. Amino acid sequence: CASSWGTSGEYEQYF.